Presented here are 7 T cell receptor beta chains from one specimen sequenced in a study of T cell changes during pregnancy in multiple sclerosis. Clones were read by immunoSEQ multiplex PCR, and TCRdb kept only the in-frame ones, dropping some. The table lists about 15,000 clones, approximately 95% of them singletons. Specimen: peripheral blood, collected in the third trimester of pregnancy. The receptors here all came from a female donor with multiple sclerosis, enrolled in a pregnancy study.

This chain links TRBV5-1 with TRBJ2-6, with 7 bases that match TRBD2. The CDR3 runs to 18 residues. With V trimmed by 2 bases and J by 0 bases, 8 bases remained unmatched. CDR1 is SGHRS, CDR2 YFSETQ, per germline. CDR3 in amino acids: CASSFGPGRTSGANVLTF. The CDR3 nucleotides read TGCGCCAGCAGCTTCGGTCCCGGGAGGACCTCTGGGGCCAACGTCCTGACTTTC.

The chain has TRBV19 and TRBJ1-5, with D maybe TRBD1 (6 bases). This CDR3 contains 15 residues. With 3 bases removed from V and 4 bases from J, the gap between germline ends came to 13 bases. The V gene's germline CDR1 is LNHDA and CDR2 SQIVND (reference sequence). CDR3 protein: CASSIGTGWNQPQHF. The CDR3 DNA follows: TGTGCCAGTAGTATTGGTACAGGGTGGAATCAGCCCCAGCATTTT. The complete variable domain, with remaining parts taken from reference TRBV19 and TRBJ1-5, reads DGGITQSPKYLFRKEGQNVTLSCEQNLNHDAMYWYRQDPGQGLRLIYYSQIVNDFQKGDIAEGYSVSREKKESFPLTVTSAQKNPTAFYLCASSIGTGWNQPQHFGDGTRLSIL.

The rearrangement uses TRBV27 and TRBJ2-7; TRBD1 agrees at 9 bases. J was trimmed by 5 bases and V by 3 bases; bases with no gene match: 11. The CDR3 runs 16 residues. CDR1 and CDR2 (germline): MNHEY, SMNVEV (reference sequence). CDR3 sequence (DNA): TGTGCCAGCAGTTTCTTTCCGGGACAGGGATTTCACGAGCAGTACTTC. Translation gives CASSFFPGQGFHEQYF.

V usage is TRBV7-2 and J usage is TRBJ1-6; TRBD1 might be the D (6 bases). There are 15 residues in the CDR3. CDR1 is SGHTA and CDR2 is FQGNSA in the germline V gene. Trimming left V 1 base short and J 8 bases short, with 12 bases between. The CDR3 loop is CASSLVARGDSPLHF. CDR3 sequence (DNA): TGTGCCAGCAGCTTAGTGGCCAGGGGAGATTCACCCCTCCACTTT.

V is TRBV19 and J is TRBJ1-1, with TRBD1 matching 7 bases. The CDR3 has 13 residues. From germline, CDR1 is LNHDA and CDR2 SQIVND (reference sequence). Trimming at V came to 5 bases and at J to 4 bases, leaving 4 bases not matched to a gene. In DNA form, the CDR3 reads TGTGCCAGTAGTTTCTCAGGGGGCACTGAAGCTTTCTTT. It yields the protein CASSFSGGTEAFF.

The V gene is TRBV7-3, the J gene TRBJ2-1; D might be TRBD2 (7 bases). V was clipped by 5 bases and J by 2 bases, with 16 bases between them. Germline V gene data show CDR1 as SGHTA and CDR2 as FQGTGA. This CDR3 spans 16 amino acids. For the CDR3, the DNA is TGTGCCAGCAGCACGGAGGGGGGGGCAGCCTACAATGAGCAGTTCTTC. This sequence encodes CASSTEGGAAYNEQFF.

The rearrangement joins TRBV4-1 to TRBJ2-2; the match to TRBD1 covers 11 bases. Germline loops: CDR1 MGHRA, CDR2 YSYEKL. V gave up 1 base and J gave up 5 bases; unmatched junction bases: 9. This CDR3 has 18 amino acids. CDR3 residues: CASSQAKTDRGRTGELFF. The DNA for the CDR3 is TGCGCCAGCAGCCAAGCGAAAACGGACAGGGGGCGAACCGGGGAGCTGTTTTTT.